This entry lists 32 T cell receptor beta chains sequenced from one sample in a study of OX40 agonist ivuxolimab in advanced cancers. TCRdb's table, derived via immunoSEQ multiplex PCR, lists solely in-frame clones and lacks some. The table lists about 100,000 clones, 85% to 95% of them singletons, with 0.66% in the top ten. This sample comprised CD4+ or CD8+ T cells sorted from blood, obtained in a trial of the OX40 agonist ivuxolimab. The receptor source for this set is an adult with an advanced solid tumor such as melanoma, head and neck, liver or kidney cancer.

CDR3 bases: TGTGCCAGCAGATTACAGGGGGCGCAATATGGCTACACCTTC. Translation gives CASRLQGAQYGYTF. The rearrangement uses TRBV6-1 and TRBJ1-2; 9 bases match TRBD1. The CDR3 covers 14 residues. Germline values: CDR1 MNHNS, CDR2 SASEGT. The V and J ends lost 6 bases and 5 bases, in that order; junction bases with no gene match: 7.

The genes are TRBV4-1 and TRBJ2-5; D may correspond to TRBD1 or TRBD2 (5 bases each). Trimming pared 6 bases from V and 2 bases from J, leaving 22 bases between. This CDR3 is 17 amino acids long. CDR1 is MGHRA, CDR2 YSYEKL, per germline. The CDR3 coding sequence is TGCGCCAGCAGGCTTTCCGGGACCGGCGACTTTCAAGAGACCCAGTACTTC. Protein sequence: CASRLSGTGDFQETQYF.

V and J are TRBV5-1 and TRBJ2-4, with 8 positions matching TRBD1. The trim removed 0 bases at V and 7 bases at J, leaving 3 bases unmatched. This CDR3 contains 14 residues. From germline, CDR1 is SGHRS and CDR2 YFSETQ. The CDR3 DNA follows: TGCGCCAGCAGCTTGGGACAGGGGAGGAACATTCAGTACTTC. Amino acids: CASSLGQGRNIQYF. Full variable domain (rest looked up from reference TRBV5-1 and TRBJ2-4): KAGVTQTPRYLIKTRGQQVTLSCSPISGHRSVSWYQQTPGQGLQFLFEYFSETQRNKGNFPGRFSGRQFSNSRSEMNVSTLELGDSALYLCASSLGQGRNIQYFGAGTRLSVL.

The CDR3 nucleotides are TGTGCCAGCAGCTTCAGGGGGCTGACTAATGAAAAACTGTTTTTT. Translating it yields CASSFRGLTNEKLFF. The chain carries TRBV11-2 and TRBJ1-4; the match to TRBD1 covers 8 bases. Germline CDR1 reads SGHAT; CDR2 reads FQNNGV. The CDR3 is 15 amino acids. The V and J ends lost 3 bases and 2 bases, in that order; junction bases with no gene match: 2.

This clone was detected once. The V gene is TRBV5-1, the J gene TRBJ2-5; 9 nucleotides line up with TRBD2. Unmatched junction bases numbered 5, after V lost 0 bases and J lost 2 bases. Germline V gene lookup returns CDR1 SGHRS and CDR2 YFSETQ. CDR3 size: 16 residues. The CDR3 nucleotides read TGCGCCAGCAGCTTGGCGGGTAGCGGGGGACAAGAGACCCAGTACTTC. It codes for CASSLAGSGGQETQYF.

The rearrangement links TRBV11-3 to TRBJ2-2; D is possibly TRBD1 or TRBD2 (6 bases each). The V end was cut by 3 bases, the J end by 3 bases, with 11 bases between. Germline V gene sequence: CDR1 SGHNT, CDR2 YENEEA. The CDR3 covers 15 residues. CDR3 sequence (DNA): TGTGCCAGCAGCTTTAGGGGGGCCGACACCGGGGAGCTGTTTTTT. Translating gives CASSFRGADTGELFF.

This clone was observed many times. This chain uses TRBV11-3 with TRBJ2-7; 7 bases agree with TRBD1. The CDR3 loop spans 14 amino acids. CDR1 is SGHNT, CDR2 YENEEA, per germline. V shed 3 bases and J 2 bases; nucleotides not matched to a gene: 4. CDR3 nucleotides: TGTGCCAGCAGCTTCGGACAGGCCCCCTACGAGCAGTACTTC. Its protein product is CASSFGQAPYEQYF.

This sequence joins TRBV7-3 and TRBJ1-1; no clear D gene. Germline loops: CDR1 SGHTA, CDR2 FQGTGA. Trimming pared 5 bases from V and 11 bases from J, leaving 15 bases between. CDR3 size: 12 residues. CDR3 sequence: CASSLQTGYAFF. The CDR3 DNA reads as TGTGCCAGCAGCCTACAAACTGGGTATGCTTTCTTT.

The chain joins TRBV6-6 to TRBJ2-7, with 7 bases matching TRBD1. The junction had 15 bases not matched to a gene; V was cut back by 6 bases and J by 7 bases. Germline V gene data show CDR1 as MNHNY and CDR2 as SVGAGI (reference sequence). This CDR3 has 15 residues. The CDR3 protein is CASSLDRVILGEQYF. Written as DNA, the CDR3 is TGTGCCAGCAGCCTCGACAGGGTCATTCTAGGGGAGCAGTACTTC.

This chain uses TRBV30 with TRBJ2-7; TRBD1 might be the D (6 bases). This CDR3 comprises 17 residues. V lost 1 base and J lost 0, with 19 bases in between. Per germline, CDR1 GTSNPN and CDR2 SVGIG (reference sequence). DNA for the CDR3: TGTGCCTGGAGTGGGTGGGGGCGGCAGCCCGACTCCTACGAGCAGTACTTC. It encodes CAWSGWGRQPDSYEQYF.

CDR3 loop: CASSVAAHSQETQYF. In DNA, the CDR3 is TGTGCCAGCAGCGTAGCTGCTCACAGCCAAGAGACCCAGTACTTC. This chain joins TRBV9 and TRBJ2-5; D is undetermined. CDR3 size: 15 residues. Looked up from germline, CDR1 is SGDLS and CDR2 is YYNGEE. The V and J ends lost 0 bases and 1 base respectively, with 10 bases between them. Using reference TRBV9 and TRBJ2-5 for the parts outside the CDR3, the full variable domain is DSGVTQTPKHLITATGQRVTLRCSPRSGDLSVYWYQQSLDQGLQFLIQYYNGEERAKGNILERFSAQQFPDLHSELNLSSLELGDSALYFCASSVAAHSQETQYFGPGTRLLVL.

The V call is TRBV6-5, the J call TRBJ2-2; TRBD1 matches at 7 bases. This CDR3 comprises 14 residues. Germline CDR1 MNHEY, CDR2 SVGAGI. V lost 6 bases and J lost 6; bases outside the gene matches: 7. The chain's CDR3 is CASRPTGAPGELFF. The CDR3 DNA sequence: TGTGCCAGCAGACCTACAGGGGCCCCCGGGGAGCTGTTTTTT.

The J gene is TRBJ2-2, the V gene TRBV18; D remains unclear. There are 13 residues in the CDR3. V was clipped by 3 bases and J by 5 bases, with 7 bases between them. The germline CDR1 and CDR2 sequences are KGHSH and LQKENI. CDR3 sequence: CASSPPLTGELFF. The CDR3 nucleotides are TGTGCCAGCTCACCTCCCCTTACCGGGGAGCTGTTTTTT.

This sequence joins TRBV6-5 and TRBJ1-4; 8 bases line up with TRBD1. V gave up 2 bases and J gave up 5 bases; unmatched junction bases: 1. CDR1 and CDR2 from the germline V gene are MNHEY and SVGAGI. The CDR3 extends over 14 amino acids. The chain's CDR3 is CASSYNRGNEKLFF. CDR3 sequence (DNA): TGTGCCAGCAGTTACAACAGGGGGAATGAAAAACTGTTTTTT.

The rearrangement uses TRBV10-3 and TRBJ1-1; 10 nucleotides match TRBD1. The germline gives CDR1 ENHRY, CDR2 SYGVKD. After removal of 4 bases from V and 3 bases from J, the junction contained 2 bases not matched to a gene. This CDR3 has 14 amino acids. The DNA for the CDR3 is TGTGCCATCAGTGGGGGGACAGGGGACACTGAAGCTTTCTTT. As protein: CAISGGTGDTEAFF.

V usage is TRBV19 and J usage is TRBJ1-5; no clear D. The CDR3 is 16 residues long. The germline V and J ends were trimmed by 8 bases and 3 bases, with 20 bases remaining between them. Germline V gene lookup returns CDR1 LNHDA and CDR2 SQIVND (reference sequence). For the CDR3, the DNA is TGTGCCAGTCTCACTCGGGGAGGAGCTTTCAATCAGCCCCAGCATTTT. As protein: CASLTRGGAFNQPQHF.

This clone has just one count. The chain employs TRBV28 and TRBJ2-5, with 7 positions matching TRBD1. V dropped 8 bases and J dropped 4; count of bases not matched to a gene: 13. The V gene's germline CDR1 is MDHEN and CDR2 SYDVKM. The CDR3 length is 15 residues. For the CDR3, the DNA is TGTGCCAGCGGTTCGGGCGACAGGGCGGGAGAGACCCAGTACTTC. Protein: CASGSGDRAGETQYF.

The count of this clone is one. The V and J genes are TRBV11-3 and TRBJ1-1, with D possibly matching TRBD1 (6 bases). The germline V gene encodes CDR1 SGHNT and CDR2 YENEEA. The CDR3 runs 15 residues. With 5 bases removed from V and 1 base from J, the gap between germline ends came to 14 bases. This chain's CDR3 is CASSPSTGKNTEAFF. The DNA for the CDR3 is TGTGCCAGCAGCCCCTCAACAGGGAAGAACACTGAAGCTTTCTTT.

In this sample, this clone turned up once. V gene TRBV7-2 combines with J gene TRBJ2-5; tentative D call: TRBD2 (6 bases). Matching the DNA end better, TRBJ2-7 makes the J call doubtful. This CDR3 region has 15 residues. Germline loops: CDR1 SGHTA, CDR2 FQGNSA. The CDR3, as DNA: TGTGCCAGCAGCTTAGCGGGCGGGGTAGGGGACGAGCAGTACTTC. Encoded protein: CASSLAGGVGDEQYF.

The chain recombines TRBV12-5 with TRBJ2-3; D gene unclear. Germline lookup yields CDR1 LGHNT and CDR2 FRNRAP. The length of the CDR3 is 14 residues. Trimming cost V 1 base and J 0 bases, with 5 bases left between them. CDR3 sequence reads: CASGLGQSTDTQYF. The DNA for the CDR3 is TGTGCTAGTGGTTTGGGACAAAGCACAGATACGCAGTATTTT.

This chain connects TRBV7-3 to TRBJ2-1, with D perhaps TRBD1 or TRBD2 (6 bases each). There are 15 residues in the CDR3. Per the germline V gene, CDR1 is SGHTA and CDR2 is FQGTGA. Trimming left V 2 bases short and J 8 bases short, with 16 bases between. The CDR3 loop reads CASSLGGGRFDEQFF. The CDR3 DNA reads TGTGCCAGCAGCTTAGGAGGGGGGCGGTTCGATGAGCAGTTCTTC.

The rearrangement links TRBV18 to TRBJ1-5; tentatively, D is TRBD1 (5 bases). The CDR3 consists of 12 residues. V lost 2 bases to trimming and J lost 6 bases, with 5 bases between them. Looked up from germline, CDR1 is KGHSH and CDR2 is LQKENI. CDR3 in amino acids: CASSPTGQPQHF. The CDR3, as DNA: TGTGCCAGCTCACCAACAGGTCAGCCCCAGCATTTT.

The chain has TRBV6-5 and TRBJ1-1; TRBD1 agrees at 8 bases. The CDR3 consists of 13 residues. The trim removed 10 bases at V and 0 bases at J, leaving 4 bases unmatched. Germline V gene sequence: CDR1 MNHEY, CDR2 SVGAGI. The CDR3 bases are TGTGCCATCCAGGACAGGGTGAACACTGAAGCTTTCTTT. Its translation is CAIQDRVNTEAFF.

The chain is built from TRBV20-1 and TRBJ1-2; the D gene is possibly TRBD1 (6 bases). V was cut by 6 bases and J by 7 bases, with 12 bases left in between. Per the germline V gene, CDR1 is DFQATT and CDR2 is SNEGSKA (reference sequence). The CDR3 has 11 amino acids. The CDR3 here is CSASDSSGYTF. The CDR3 region has the DNA TGCAGTGCCTCGGACAGCTCTGGCTACACCTTC.

The chain joins TRBV7-9 to TRBJ2-1; D ambiguous. CDR1 and CDR2 from the germline V gene are SEHNR and FQNEAQ (reference sequence). The CDR3 has 14 amino acids. Trimming shortened V by 1 base and J by 8 bases, and 12 bases separated the two germline ends. CDR3 sequence: CASSLVPSRYEQFF. The DNA for the CDR3 is TGTGCCAGCAGCTTAGTCCCTAGTAGATATGAGCAGTTCTTC.

V usage is TRBV5-4 and J usage is TRBJ2-1; 8 bases are a match to TRBD1. The CDR3 spans 14 residues. Germline V CDR1 and CDR2: SGHNT, YYREEE (reference sequence). Trimming cost V 0 bases and J 7 bases; bases outside gene matches: 3. The CDR3: CASSLVQGANEQFF. In DNA, the CDR3 is TGTGCCAGCAGCTTGGTCCAGGGGGCGAATGAGCAGTTCTTC.

This rearrangement joins TRBV6-6 to TRBJ2-7; the D gene is possibly TRBD1 (5 bases). Germline values: CDR1 MNHNY, CDR2 SVGAGI (reference sequence). CDR3 length: 12 amino acids. The V and J ends lost 5 bases and 0 bases respectively, with 5 bases between them. The CDR3 coding sequence is TGTGCCAGCAGTGACAGCTCCTACGAGCAGTACTTC. Residues: CASSDSSYEQYF.

This rearrangement joins TRBV5-4 to TRBJ1-1; D is unresolved. From germline, CDR1 is SGHNT and CDR2 YYREEE (reference sequence). The ends were cut back, 4 bases at V and 1 base at J, with 8 bases in the middle. CDR3 length: 13 amino acids. CDR3 amino acids: CASSVTRNTEAFF. For the CDR3, the DNA is TGTGCCAGCAGCGTTACTCGGAACACTGAAGCTTTCTTT. Based on the CDR3 plus reference TRBV5-4 and TRBJ1-1, the full variable domain is ETGVTQSPTHLIKTRGQQVTLRCSSQSGHNTVSWYQQALGQGPQFIFQYYREEENGRGNFPPRFSGLQFPNYSSELNVNALELDDSALYLCASSVTRNTEAFFGQGTRLTVV.

This clone showed up just once. The CDR3 DNA sequence: TGTGCCATCAGTCTGGGACAGGGGGATTCTGGGGCCAACGTCCTGACTTTC. Translating it yields CAISLGQGDSGANVLTF. The chain is built from TRBV10-3 and TRBJ2-6; TRBD1 matches at 11 bases. With V trimmed by 5 bases and J by 1 base, 4 bases remained unmatched. CDR1 is ENHRY, CDR2 SYGVKD, per germline. The CDR3 sequence is 17 residues long.

The chain recombines TRBV6-6 with TRBJ2-7, with 9 bases lining up with TRBD1. This CDR3 spans 13 amino acids. Germline CDR1 reads MNHNY; CDR2 reads SVGAGI (reference sequence). V was pared by 6 bases and J by 3 bases, with 3 bases of the junction left unmatched. The CDR3 bases are TGTGCCAGCAGAGGACAGGGGATCTACGAGCAGTACTTC. This sequence encodes CASRGQGIYEQYF.

This chain links TRBV6-1 with TRBJ2-7, with D maybe TRBD1 (6 bases). With 6 bases removed from V and 0 bases from J, the gap between germline ends came to 6 bases. The length of the CDR3 is 12 residues. Germline CDR1 is MNHNS and CDR2 is SASEGT. CDR3 DNA sequence: TGTGCCAGCAGGACAGGCTCCTACGAGCAGTACTTC. Amino acid sequence: CASRTGSYEQYF.

The V and J genes are TRBV21-1 and TRBJ1-2; the DNA was not used to check the table's D call, TRBD1. TRBV21-1 constitutes a pseudogene. The CDR3 runs 15 residues. The CDR3 DNA reads as TGTGCCAGCAGCAAAGTGCCAGGGGGTCACTATGGCTACACCTTC. Amino acid sequence: CASSKVPGGHYGYTF.